What follows are 17 T cell receptor beta chains derived from one specimen sequenced in a study of neurological immune-mediated disorders. TCRdb fed the 5' RACE reads into MiXCR, producing one record per CDR3 protein. In the table there are more than 30,000 distinct CDR3 sequences, less than 9% of which are singletons. The specimen was CD4+ T cells from blood. All receptors come from a man aged 50 or older in good health.

This clonotype was counted at least ten times. V usage is TRBV5-1 and J usage is TRBJ2-1; D ambiguous. V was cut by 2 bases and J by 3 bases, with 12 bases left in between. The CDR3 sequence is 15 residues long. Germline CDR1 and CDR2: SGHRS and YFSETQ. The CDR3 protein is CASSLEAAGYNEQFF. DNA for the CDR3: TGCGCCAGCAGCTTAGAGGCAGCCGGCTACAATGAGCAGTTCTTC.

This clonotype was seen many times. CDR3 in amino acids: CASSSPSGTRAYNEQFF. The CDR3 DNA is TGTGCCAGCAGTTCTCCCTCCGGGACTAGAGCCTACAATGAGCAGTTCTTC. The chain combines TRBV28 with TRBJ2-1; 8 nucleotides line up with TRBD2. The ends lost 4 bases at V and 2 bases at J; junction bases unmatched: 10. This CDR3 is built from 17 residues. Germline CDR1 and CDR2: MDHEN and SYDVKM.

This clonotype was observed many times. The chain couples TRBV29-1 to TRBJ1-2; TRBD1 is a possible D gene (6 bases). CDR3 size: 13 residues. The V and J ends lost 3 bases and 8 bases respectively, with 16 bases between them. Germline values: CDR1 SQVTM, CDR2 ANQGSEA. The CDR3 spells CSVDPQGTGGYTF. DNA of the CDR3: TGCAGCGTTGACCCCCAGGGGACGGGCGGCTACACCTTC. Supplemented by reference TRBV29-1 and TRBJ1-2, the full variable domain reads SAVISQKPSRDICQRGTSLTIQCQVDSQVTMMFWYRQQPGQSLTLIATANQGSEATYESGFVIDKFPISRPNLTFSTLTVSNMSPEDSSIYLCSVDPQGTGGYTFGSGTRLTVV.

The table lists this clonotype with many counts. The chain recombines TRBV21-1 with TRBJ1-2. TRBV21-1 is termed a pseudogene. The CDR3 is 15 amino acids. CDR3 region: CASSPLGRENYGYTF. As DNA, the CDR3 is TGTGCCAGCAGCCCTCTCGGGAGGGAAAACTATGGCTACACCTTC.

This clonotype turned up a few times. The chain recombines TRBV5-8 with TRBJ2-3, with 8 bases identical to TRBD1. V lost 0 bases and J lost 6; bases outside the gene matches: 3. Germline CDR1 reads SGHTS; CDR2 reads YDEGEE. There are 14 residues in the CDR3. The CDR3 DNA reads as TGTGCCAGCAGCTTGGATGGGACAGGCGATACGCAGTATTTT. It yields the protein CASSLDGTGDTQYF.

In its sample, this clonotype was seen a few times. V and J are TRBV28 and TRBJ1-1; D gene unclear. Trimming removed 7 bases at V and 4 bases at J, with 16 bases between. The V gene's germline CDR1 is MDHEN and CDR2 SYDVKM. This CDR3 spans 14 amino acids. CDR3 DNA: TGTGCCAGCACCCAACATATATCCTCCACTGAAGCTTTCTTT. This sequence encodes CASTQHISSTEAFF.

This clonotype has just one count. This chain links TRBV20-1 with TRBJ2-7, with 11 bases lining up with TRBD2. Trimming cost V 4 bases and J 4 bases; bases outside gene matches: 15. The CDR3 contains 17 residues. Germline lookup yields CDR1 DFQATT and CDR2 SNEGSKA (reference sequence). CDR3: CSAKGQDTSGSQYEQYF. CDR3 bases: TGCAGTGCTAAGGGACAGGACACTAGCGGGAGTCAGTACGAGCAGTACTTC.

This clonotype has at least ten counts. CDR3 loop: CASSLRGVQETQYF. The CDR3 DNA reads TGTGCCAGCTCACTGCGAGGGGTCCAAGAGACCCAGTACTTC. The chain couples TRBV18 to TRBJ2-5, with D perhaps being TRBD1 or TRBD2 (5 bases each). Trimming left V 4 bases short and J 1 base short, with 10 bases between. The CDR3 totals 14 residues. The germline gives CDR1 KGHSH, CDR2 LQKENI.

This clonotype was observed many times. The chain links TRBV6-6 to TRBJ1-5, with 8 bases lining up with TRBD1. The CDR3 is 13 amino acids. With V trimmed by 7 bases and J by 6 bases, 5 bases remained unmatched. Germline V gene sequence: CDR1 MNHNY, CDR2 SVGAGI (reference sequence). The CDR3 is CASKDREGQPQHF. Here the CDR3 DNA reads TGTGCCAGCAAGGACAGGGAAGGTCAGCCCCAGCATTTT.

This clonotype was recorded many times. The chain has TRBV3-1 and TRBJ2-7, with D perhaps assigned TRBD1 or TRBD2 (5 bases each). V shed 5 bases and J shed 6 bases, with 14 bases lying between them. Germline values: CDR1 LGHDT, CDR2 YNNKEL (reference sequence). The CDR3 covers 13 residues. The DNA for the CDR3 is TGTGCCAGCAGCAACCCTGGGGGTTTCGAGCAGTACTTC. Its protein product is CASSNPGGFEQYF.

This clonotype was recorded a few times. V usage is TRBV6-6 and J usage is TRBJ2-7; TRBD2 matches at 8 bases. J gave up 6 bases and V 6 bases, and 7 bases lay outside the gene matches. From germline, CDR1 is MNHNY and CDR2 SVGAGI (reference sequence). This CDR3 region has 13 residues. The CDR3 loop reads CASRVAGTAEQYF. DNA for the CDR3: TGTGCCAGCAGAGTAGCGGGGACGGCCGAGCAGTACTTC.

This clonotype has just a few counts. This chain joins TRBV7-9 and TRBJ1-1, with D unclear. The V end lost 0 bases, the J end lost 1 base, and 6 bases lay between the germline ends. The CDR3 covers 14 residues. CDR1 is SEHNR, CDR2 FQNEAQ, per germline (reference sequence). CDR3 DNA sequence: TGTGCCAGCAGCTTAGCGCAACAGAACACTGAAGCTTTCTTT. Protein product: CASSLAQQNTEAFF.

The chain links TRBV29-1 to TRBJ2-1; D may be TRBD1 (6 bases). This CDR3 is 13 amino acids long. Germline V gene sequence: CDR1 SQVTM, CDR2 ANQGSEA. The DNA of the CDR3 is TGCAGTGCCGTGGACAGATCCTACAATGAGCAGTTCTTC. As protein: CSAVDRSYNEQFF.

This clonotype was picked up many times. The chain couples TRBV9 to TRBJ2-7; 15 bases are shared with TRBD2. With V trimmed by 2 bases and J by 7 bases, 4 bases remained unmatched. The CDR3 runs to 15 residues. Germline CDR1 and CDR2: SGDLS and YYNGEE. CDR3 region: CASSVGGLAGGEQYF. CDR3 in DNA: TGTGCCAGCAGCGTGGGGGGACTAGCGGGAGGTGAGCAGTACTTC.

This clonotype was observed at least ten times. The chain joins TRBV5-5 to TRBJ2-3, with D uncertain. The CDR3 is made up of 14 amino acids. Germline V CDR1 and CDR2: SGHKS, YYEKEE (reference sequence). The V end was cut by 4 bases, the J end by 2 bases, with 11 bases between. CDR3 DNA sequence: TGTGCCAGCAGCCCCCTTCCGTCCACAGATACGCAGTATTTT. It codes for CASSPLPSTDTQYF. Complete variable domain (other parts from reference TRBV5-5 and TRBJ2-3): DAGVTQSPTHLIKTRGQQVTLRCSPISGHKSVSWYQQVLGQGPQFIFQYYEKEERGRGNFPDRFSARQFPNYSSELNVNALLLGDSALYLCASSPLPSTDTQYFGPGTRLTVL.

This clonotype has a count of ten or more. The chain employs TRBV20-1 and TRBJ2-7; 9 bases are shared with TRBD2. This CDR3 contains 15 residues. Germline V gives CDR1 DFQATT, CDR2 SNEGSKA (reference sequence). Trimming cost V 5 bases and J 2 bases; bases outside gene matches: 10. The CDR3 nucleotides read TGCAGTGCTCCGCCCCCGCTAGCGGGACCCTACGAGCAGTACTTC. Translated, it gives CSAPPPLAGPYEQYF.

Many counts were recorded for this clonotype. J is TRBJ2-1 and V is TRBV5-1, with TRBD2 matching 10 bases. CDR3 size: 16 residues. V shed 0 bases and J 1 base; nucleotides not matched to a gene: 1. Germline CDR1 is SGHRS and CDR2 is YFSETQ. CDR3 sequence (DNA): TGCGCCAGCAGCTTGGGACTAGCGGGTTCCTACAATGAGCAGTTCTTC. It specifies CASSLGLAGSYNEQFF.